What follows are 21 T cell receptor beta chains derived from one specimen sequenced in a study of cytomegalovirus exposure and HLA in healthy donors. This PCR relied on a set of 60 Vbeta primers and 13 Jbeta primers. This table comes from immunoSEQ multiplex PCR, and its TCRdb copy is limited to in-frame clones, with some not included. The sample includes roughly 190,000 clones, around 67% of them seen just once. The specimen was PBMCs. These receptors all stem from a woman in her twenties or thirties in good health and CMV-seropositive.

The rearrangement joins TRBV5-4 to TRBJ2-7, with 9 bases identical to TRBD2. V was clipped by 1 base and J by 1 base; unmatched bases: 3. The length of the CDR3 is 15 residues. CDR1 is SGHNT, CDR2 YYREEE, per germline (reference sequence). The DNA for the CDR3 is TGTGCCAGCAGCTTGTCTAGCGGGATTTCCTACGAGCAGTACTTC. Translated, it gives CASSLSSGISYEQYF.

The J gene is TRBJ1-4, the V gene TRBV9; 8 nucleotides align to TRBD1. V dropped 3 bases and J dropped 10; count of bases not matched to a gene: 17. Germline V lookup: CDR1 SGDLS, CDR2 YYNGEE. The CDR3 sequence is 17 residues long. The CDR3 bases are TGTGCCAGCAGCGGAGCTGGTACAGGGGGGAACGGCGGAAAACTGTTTTTT. Translation gives CASSGAGTGGNGGKLFF.

V and J are TRBV19 and TRBJ2-3, with a possible D match to TRBD1 (6 bases). Germline loops: CDR1 LNHDA, CDR2 SQIVND (reference sequence). This CDR3 has 15 residues. Trimming stripped 10 bases from V and 0 bases from J, with 17 bases between. The CDR3 loop reads CATHPGATSTDTQYF. Here the CDR3 DNA reads TGTGCCACCCACCCAGGGGCAACTAGCACAGATACGCAGTATTTT.

The V and J genes are TRBV6-6 and TRBJ1-2, with a tentative D call TRBD1 (5 bases). Germline V gene sequence: CDR1 MNHNY, CDR2 SVGAGI (reference sequence). The CDR3 sequence is 15 residues long. V lost 4 bases and J 0 bases, leaving 12 bases between the germline ends. The CDR3 region is CASSSRQITNYGYTF. DNA for the CDR3: TGTGCCAGCAGTTCCAGACAGATCACTAACTATGGCTACACCTTC.

The chain links TRBV25-1 to TRBJ1-3, with D perhaps TRBD1 (6 bases). V lost 5 bases and J lost 0, with 11 bases in between. CDR3 length: 15 residues. From germline, CDR1 is MGHDK and CDR2 SYGVNS. The CDR3, as DNA: TGTGCCAGCAGTCTACAGGGCGTCTCTGGAAACACCATATATTTT. Protein sequence: CASSLQGVSGNTIYF.

V is TRBV4-1 and J is TRBJ2-7, with D perhaps TRBD2 (6 bases). Trimming cost V 0 bases and J 3 bases, with 6 bases left between them. The CDR3 runs to 13 residues. The germline gives CDR1 MGHRA, CDR2 YSYEKL. CDR3 coding DNA: TGCGCCAGCAGCCAAGAGGGGGGCTACGAGCAGTACTTC. Translating it yields CASSQEGGYEQYF.

As concerns this clone: One junction end disagrees with the germline gene, perhaps due to a read error. The CDR3 nucleotides read TGTTCCAGCAGCTTGCCGACAGGGGGATCGAACACTGAAGCTTTCTTT. It yields the protein CSSSLPTGGSNTEAFF. The J gene is TRBJ1-1, the V gene TRBV7-9; TRBD1 aligns across 9 bases. Per the germline V gene, CDR1 is SEHNR and CDR2 is FQNEAQ (reference sequence). The CDR3 runs to 16 residues.

Concerning this clone: Other DNA sequences in the sample encode the same CDR3. V is TRBV14 and J is TRBJ2-7; 7 bases line up with TRBD1. Germline assignment: CDR1 SGHDN and CDR2 FVKESK. V shed 4 bases and J 3 bases; nucleotides not matched to a gene: 0. CDR3 size: 12 residues. The chain's CDR3 is CASSPGGYEQYF. CDR3 DNA: TGTGCCAGCAGCCCAGGGGGCTACGAGCAGTACTTC.

The V gene is TRBV6-1, the J gene TRBJ2-7; tentative D call: TRBD2 (6 bases). Germline values: CDR1 MNHNS, CDR2 SASEGT. Trimming pared 3 bases from V and 8 bases from J, leaving 17 bases between. This CDR3 is 14 amino acids long. DNA of the CDR3: TGTGCCAGCAGTGAGACTAGGGCCGCGTTACAGCAGTACTTC. This gives the protein CASSETRAALQQYF.

J is TRBJ2-1 and V is TRBV28; D possibly corresponds to TRBD1 (6 bases). CDR3 length equals 17 residues. Germline V lookup: CDR1 MDHEN, CDR2 SYDVKM. V was pared by 3 bases and J by 5 bases, with 20 bases between. CDR3 in amino acids: CASSFQEPPDRNNEQFF. The CDR3 DNA sequence: TGTGCCAGCAGTTTCCAAGAACCCCCGGACAGAAACAATGAGCAGTTCTTC.

The V call is TRBV28, the J call TRBJ2-7, with D possibly being TRBD2 (7 bases). V gave up 5 bases and J gave up 6 bases, with 23 bases separating them. CDR3 size: 16 residues. CDR1 and CDR2 from the germline V gene are MDHEN and SYDVKM. The CDR3 reads CASSGGGRRPSTEQYF. The CDR3 DNA follows: TGTGCCAGCAGTGGGGGGGGGCGCAGACCTTCTACCGAGCAGTACTTC.

The chain's CDR3 is CASKKTRNTGELFF. CDR3 DNA sequence: TGTGCCAGCAAAAAGACTAGGAACACCGGGGAGCTGTTTTTT. The chain links TRBV27 to TRBJ2-2, with a possible D match to TRBD2 (6 bases). Germline CDR1 MNHEY, CDR2 SMNVEV (reference sequence). The ends were cut back, 7 bases at V and 1 base at J, with 10 bases in the middle. The CDR3 is made up of 14 amino acids.

This clone has only one observation. This rearrangement joins TRBV11-2 to TRBJ2-7; 10 nucleotides match TRBD2. V shed 1 base and J 5 bases; nucleotides not matched to a gene: 8. Looked up from germline, CDR1 is SGHAT and CDR2 is FQNNGV. This CDR3 has 16 amino acids. CDR3 bases: TGTGCCAGCAGCTTAGGCGCGGTAGCGGGAGGAAACGAGCAGTACTTC. The encoded protein is CASSLGAVAGGNEQYF.

This rearrangement joins TRBV4-1 to TRBJ2-5; no clear D. Judging by the DNA end, TRBJ2-7 fits better; the J call may be wrong. The CDR3 length is 14 residues. Per germline, CDR1 MGHRA and CDR2 YSYEKL. The CDR3 protein is CASSQDPGSYEQYF. The CDR3 DNA sequence: TGCGCCAGCAGCCAAGATCCCGGTTCATACGAGCAGTACTTC.

The chain combines TRBV29-1 with TRBJ1-5, with unresolved D. This CDR3 is built from 13 residues. Germline lookup yields CDR1 SQVTM and CDR2 ANQGSEA. V was shortened by 6 bases and J by 1 base, with 10 bases between the two germline ends. The CDR3 loop is CSVWTGSNQPQHF. CDR3 in DNA: TGCAGCGTCTGGACGGGGAGCAATCAGCCCCAGCATTTT.

The CDR3 DNA reads as TGTGCCAGCAGTTCGGGGGACTCCTACGAGCAGTACTTC. Translated, it gives CASSSGDSYEQYF. The gene calls are TRBV27 and TRBJ2-7; D perhaps matches TRBD2 (6 bases). The CDR3 has 13 residues. Germline V gives CDR1 MNHEY, CDR2 SMNVEV (reference sequence). V was cut by 4 bases and J by 0 bases, with 7 bases left in between.

The rearrangement uses TRBV10-3 and TRBJ1-3; TRBD1 matches at 8 bases. Germline V gives CDR1 ENHRY, CDR2 SYGVKD. V was pared by 4 bases and J by 2 bases, with 4 bases of the junction left unmatched. The CDR3 has 15 residues. In DNA, the CDR3 is TGTGCCATCAGTGCAGGACAGGGAGCTGGAAACACCATATATTTT. Residues: CAISAGQGAGNTIYF.

The rearrangement links TRBV5-1 to TRBJ2-2, with D hard to call. The CDR3 consists of 17 residues. V was shortened by 4 bases and J by 0 bases, with 16 bases between the two germline ends. Germline V gene lookup returns CDR1 SGHRS and CDR2 YFSETQ. CDR3 sequence (DNA): TGCGCCAGCAGCCCTGGGCGCCTAAACGCGAACACCGGGGAGCTGTTTTTT. As protein: CASSPGRLNANTGELFF.

V is TRBV28 and J is TRBJ1-5, with no clear D. The V gene's germline CDR1 is MDHEN and CDR2 SYDVKM. Trimming took 3 bases from V and 5 from J, leaving 11 bases between them. The CDR3 consists of 14 residues. This chain's CDR3 is CASSFAGYDQPQHF. The DNA of the CDR3 is TGTGCCAGCAGTTTCGCGGGGTATGATCAGCCCCAGCATTTT.

The chain joins TRBV5-1 to TRBJ2-7, with D perhaps TRBD1 (6 bases). V dropped 4 bases and J dropped 1 base, with 12 bases sitting between them. CDR1 and CDR2 from the germline V gene are SGHRS and YFSETQ. This CDR3 comprises 14 residues. The CDR3 bases are TGCGCCAGCAGCCAGGACAGCCTATCCTACGAGCAGTACTTC. Its translation is CASSQDSLSYEQYF.

This chain connects TRBV5-1 to TRBJ2-7; D possibly corresponds to TRBD1 (5 bases). Germline loops: CDR1 SGHRS, CDR2 YFSETQ. The CDR3 spans 14 residues. With 0 bases removed from V and 7 bases from J, the gap between germline ends came to 14 bases. The CDR3 sequence: CASSLGEVSGEQYF. CDR3 nucleotides: TGCGCCAGCAGCTTGGGTGAGGTGTCAGGGGAGCAGTACTTC.